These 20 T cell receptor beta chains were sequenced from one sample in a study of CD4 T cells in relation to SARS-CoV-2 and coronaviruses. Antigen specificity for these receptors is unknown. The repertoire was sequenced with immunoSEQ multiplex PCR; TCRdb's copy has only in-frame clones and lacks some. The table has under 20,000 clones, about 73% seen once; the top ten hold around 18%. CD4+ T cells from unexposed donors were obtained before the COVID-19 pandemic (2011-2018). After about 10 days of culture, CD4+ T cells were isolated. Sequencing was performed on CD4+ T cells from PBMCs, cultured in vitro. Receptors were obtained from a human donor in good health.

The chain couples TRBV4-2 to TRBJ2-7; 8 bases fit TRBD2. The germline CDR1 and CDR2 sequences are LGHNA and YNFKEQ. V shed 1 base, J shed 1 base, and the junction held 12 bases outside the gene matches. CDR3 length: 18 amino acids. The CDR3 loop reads CASSQGSSREAGSYEQYF. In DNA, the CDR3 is TGTGCCAGCAGCCAAGGTAGTTCGCGGGAGGCAGGTTCCTACGAGCAGTACTTC.

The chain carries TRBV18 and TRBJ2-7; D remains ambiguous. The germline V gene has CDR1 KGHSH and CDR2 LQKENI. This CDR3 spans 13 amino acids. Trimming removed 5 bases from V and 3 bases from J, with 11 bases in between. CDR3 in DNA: TGTGCCAGCTCAGCAACTCCTCACTACGAGCAGTACTTC. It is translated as CASSATPHYEQYF.

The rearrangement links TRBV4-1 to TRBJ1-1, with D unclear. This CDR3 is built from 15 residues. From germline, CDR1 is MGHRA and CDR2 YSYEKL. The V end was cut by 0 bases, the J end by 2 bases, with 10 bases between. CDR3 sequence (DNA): TGCGCCAGCAGCCAAGACCCCGGGTCAAACACTGAAGCTTTCTTT. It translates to CASSQDPGSNTEAFF.

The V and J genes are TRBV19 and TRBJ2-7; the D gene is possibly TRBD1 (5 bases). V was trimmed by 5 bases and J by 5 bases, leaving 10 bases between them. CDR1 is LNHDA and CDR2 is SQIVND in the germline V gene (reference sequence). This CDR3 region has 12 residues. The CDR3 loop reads CASSLDNNEQYF. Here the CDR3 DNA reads TGTGCCAGTAGTTTGGACAATAACGAGCAGTACTTC.

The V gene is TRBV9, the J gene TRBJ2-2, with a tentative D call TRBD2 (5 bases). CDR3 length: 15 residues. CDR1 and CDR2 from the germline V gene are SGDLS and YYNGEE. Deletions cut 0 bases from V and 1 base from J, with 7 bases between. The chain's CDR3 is CASSVEGRNTGELFF. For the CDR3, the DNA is TGTGCCAGCAGCGTAGAAGGGAGGAACACCGGGGAGCTGTTTTTT.

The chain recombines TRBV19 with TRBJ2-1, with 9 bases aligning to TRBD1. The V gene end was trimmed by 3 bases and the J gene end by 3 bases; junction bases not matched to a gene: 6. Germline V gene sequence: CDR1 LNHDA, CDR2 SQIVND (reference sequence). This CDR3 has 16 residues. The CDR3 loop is CASSMGNRGLYNEQFF. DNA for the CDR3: TGTGCCAGTAGTATGGGGAACAGGGGGCTCTACAATGAGCAGTTCTTC.

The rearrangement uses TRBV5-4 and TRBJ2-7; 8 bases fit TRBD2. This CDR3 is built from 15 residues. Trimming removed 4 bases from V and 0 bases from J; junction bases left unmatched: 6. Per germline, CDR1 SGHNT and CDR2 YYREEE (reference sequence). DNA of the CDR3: TGTGCCAGCAGCCCCGGGGGGGCCAACTCCTACGAGCAGTACTTC. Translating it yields CASSPGGANSYEQYF.

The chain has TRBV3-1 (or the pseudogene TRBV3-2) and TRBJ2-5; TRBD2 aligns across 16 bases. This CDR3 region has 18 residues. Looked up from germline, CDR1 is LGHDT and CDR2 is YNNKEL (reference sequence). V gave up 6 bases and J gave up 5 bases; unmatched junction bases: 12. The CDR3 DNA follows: TGTGCCAGCAGGGTCCCGGGACTAGCGGGAGGGCCCGGGGAGACCCAGTACTTC. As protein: CASRVPGLAGGPGETQYF.

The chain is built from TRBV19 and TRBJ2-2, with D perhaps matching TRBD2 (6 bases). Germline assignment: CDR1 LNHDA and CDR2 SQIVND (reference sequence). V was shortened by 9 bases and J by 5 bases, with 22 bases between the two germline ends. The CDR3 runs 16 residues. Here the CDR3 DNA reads TGTGCCAGCAGGATGACTAGGGCAGGGAGAACCGGGGAGCTGTTTTTT. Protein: CASRMTRAGRTGELFF. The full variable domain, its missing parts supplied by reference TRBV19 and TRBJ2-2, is DGGITQSPKYLFRKEGQNVTLSCEQNLNHDAMYWYRQDPGQGLRLIYYSQIVNDFQKGDIAEGYSVSREKKESFPLTVTSAQKNPTAFYLCASRMTRAGRTGELFFGEGSRLTVL.

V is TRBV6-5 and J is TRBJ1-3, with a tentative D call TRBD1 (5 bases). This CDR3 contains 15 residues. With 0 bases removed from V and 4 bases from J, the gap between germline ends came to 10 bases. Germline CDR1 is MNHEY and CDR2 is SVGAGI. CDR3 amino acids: CASSYSDTFGNTIYF. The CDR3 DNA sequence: TGTGCCAGCAGTTACTCGGACACCTTCGGAAACACCATATATTTT.

This CDR3 is CASSSGGPGANVLTF. The CDR3 DNA reads as TGTGCCAGCAGCTCCGGGGGACCTGGGGCCAACGTCCTGACTTTC. The chain carries TRBV5-8 and TRBJ2-6, with D perhaps matching TRBD2 (6 bases). The CDR3 length is 15 residues. The germline CDR1 and CDR2 sequences are SGHTS and YDEGEE. Trimming shortened V by 3 bases and J by 2 bases, and 9 bases separated the two germline ends.

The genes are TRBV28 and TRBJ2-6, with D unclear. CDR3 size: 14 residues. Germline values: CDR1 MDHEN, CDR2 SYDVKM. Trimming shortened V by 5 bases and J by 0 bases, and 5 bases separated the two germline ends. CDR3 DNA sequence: TGTGCCAGCAGTCTAATCTCTGGGGCCAACGTCCTGACTTTC. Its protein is CASSLISGANVLTF.

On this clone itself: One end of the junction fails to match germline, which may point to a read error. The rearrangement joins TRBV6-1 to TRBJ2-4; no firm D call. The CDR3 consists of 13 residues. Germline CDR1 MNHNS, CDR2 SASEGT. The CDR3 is CASNELAKNIQYF. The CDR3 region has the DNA TGTGCCAGCAATGAATTAGCCAAAAACATTCAGTACTTC.

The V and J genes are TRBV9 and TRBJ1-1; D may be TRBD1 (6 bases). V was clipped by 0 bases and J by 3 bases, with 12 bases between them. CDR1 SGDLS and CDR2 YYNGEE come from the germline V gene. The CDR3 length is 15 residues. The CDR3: CASSVASGVDTEAFF. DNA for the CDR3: TGTGCCAGCAGCGTAGCCTCAGGGGTTGACACTGAAGCTTTCTTT. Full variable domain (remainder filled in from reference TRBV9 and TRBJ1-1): DSGVTQTPKHLITATGQRVTLRCSPRSGDLSVYWYQQSLDQGLQFLIQYYNGEERAKGNILERFSAQQFPDLHSELNLSSLELGDSALYFCASSVASGVDTEAFFGQGTRLTVV.

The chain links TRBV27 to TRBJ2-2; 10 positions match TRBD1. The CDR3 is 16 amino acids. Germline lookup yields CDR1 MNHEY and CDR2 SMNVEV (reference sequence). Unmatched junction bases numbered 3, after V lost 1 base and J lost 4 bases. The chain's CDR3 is CASSLLGQGPTGELFF. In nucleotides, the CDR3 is TGTGCCAGCAGTTTATTGGGACAGGGGCCCACCGGGGAGCTGTTTTTT.

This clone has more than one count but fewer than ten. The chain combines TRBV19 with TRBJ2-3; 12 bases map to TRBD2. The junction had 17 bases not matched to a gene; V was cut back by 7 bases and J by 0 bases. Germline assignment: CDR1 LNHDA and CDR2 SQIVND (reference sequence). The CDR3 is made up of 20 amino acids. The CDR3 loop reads CASTPKGGLAGRTSTDTQYF. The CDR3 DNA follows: TGTGCCAGTACCCCGAAGGGAGGACTAGCGGGGCGAACTAGCACAGATACGCAGTATTTT.

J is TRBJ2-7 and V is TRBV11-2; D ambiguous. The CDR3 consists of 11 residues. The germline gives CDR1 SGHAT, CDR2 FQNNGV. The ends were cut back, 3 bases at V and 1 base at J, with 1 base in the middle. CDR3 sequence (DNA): TGTGCCAGCAGCTTTTCCTACGAGCAGTACTTC. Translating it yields CASSFSYEQYF. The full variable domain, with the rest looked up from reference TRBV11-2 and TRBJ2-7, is EAGVAQSPRYKIIEKRQSVAFWCNPISGHATLYWYQQILGQGPKLLIQFQNNGVVDDSQLPKDRFSAERLKGVDSTLKIQPAKLEDSAVYLCASSFSYEQYFGPGTRLTVT.

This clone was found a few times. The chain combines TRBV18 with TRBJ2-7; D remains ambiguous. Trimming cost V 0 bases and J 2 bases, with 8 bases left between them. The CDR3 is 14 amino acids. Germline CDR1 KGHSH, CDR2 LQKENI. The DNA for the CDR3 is TGTGCCAGCTCACCACCGAGTACGCCCTACGAGCAGTACTTC. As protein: CASSPPSTPYEQYF.

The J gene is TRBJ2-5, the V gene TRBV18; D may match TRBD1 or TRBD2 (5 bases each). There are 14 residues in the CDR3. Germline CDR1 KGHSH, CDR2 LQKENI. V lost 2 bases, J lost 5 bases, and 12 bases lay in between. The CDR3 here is CASSPNGGKETQYF. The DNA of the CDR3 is TGTGCCAGCTCACCAAATGGGGGAAAGGAGACCCAGTACTTC.

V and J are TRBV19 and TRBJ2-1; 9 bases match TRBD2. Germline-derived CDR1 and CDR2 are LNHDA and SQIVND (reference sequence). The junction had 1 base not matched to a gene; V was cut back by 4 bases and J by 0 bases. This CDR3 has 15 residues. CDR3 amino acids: CASSTGLASYNEQFF. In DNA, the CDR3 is TGTGCCAGTAGTACGGGACTAGCCTCCTACAATGAGCAGTTCTTC.